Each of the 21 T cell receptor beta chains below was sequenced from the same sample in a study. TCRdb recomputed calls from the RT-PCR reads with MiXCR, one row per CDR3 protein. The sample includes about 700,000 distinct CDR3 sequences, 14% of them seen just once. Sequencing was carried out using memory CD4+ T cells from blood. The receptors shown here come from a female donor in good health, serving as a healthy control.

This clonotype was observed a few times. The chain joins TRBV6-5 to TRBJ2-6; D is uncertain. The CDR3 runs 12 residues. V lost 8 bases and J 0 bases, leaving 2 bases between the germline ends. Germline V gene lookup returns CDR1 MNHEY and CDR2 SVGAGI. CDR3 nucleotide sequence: TGTGCCAGCGGCTCTGGGGCCAACGTCCTGACTTTC. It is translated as CASGSGANVLTF.

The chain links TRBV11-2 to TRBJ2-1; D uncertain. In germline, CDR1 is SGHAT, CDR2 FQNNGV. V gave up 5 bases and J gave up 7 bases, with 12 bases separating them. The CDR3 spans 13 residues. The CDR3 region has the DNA TGTGCCAGCAGCATCAATCGTGGTAATGAGCAGTTCTTC. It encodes CASSINRGNEQFF. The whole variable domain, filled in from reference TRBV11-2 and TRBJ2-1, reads EAGVAQSPRYKIIEKRQSVAFWCNPISGHATLYWYQQILGQGPKLLIQFQNNGVVDDSQLPKDRFSAERLKGVDSTLKIQPAKLEDSAVYLCASSINRGNEQFFGPGTRLTVL.

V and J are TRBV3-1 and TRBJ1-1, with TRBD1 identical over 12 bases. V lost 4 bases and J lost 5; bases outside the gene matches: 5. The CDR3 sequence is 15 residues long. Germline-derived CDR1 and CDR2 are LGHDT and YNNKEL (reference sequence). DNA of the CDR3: TGTGCCAGCAGCCCCCGGGACAGGGGGCAAACTGAAGCTTTCTTT. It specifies CASSPRDRGQTEAFF.

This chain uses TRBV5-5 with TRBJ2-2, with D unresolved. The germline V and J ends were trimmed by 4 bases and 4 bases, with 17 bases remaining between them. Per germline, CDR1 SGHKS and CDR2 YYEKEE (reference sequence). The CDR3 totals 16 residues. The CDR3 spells CASSRFDAGPTGELFF. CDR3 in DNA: TGTGCCAGCAGCCGCTTCGACGCAGGTCCCACCGGGGAGCTGTTTTTT.

Here the CDR3 DNA reads TGTGCCAGCAGCTTAGGGACAGGGGTTAGGCAGCCCCAGCATTTT. Translating it yields CASSLGTGVRQPQHF. This chain joins TRBV7-2 and TRBJ1-5; 9 nucleotides line up with TRBD1. The CDR3 runs 15 residues. V dropped 1 base and J dropped 7; count of bases not matched to a gene: 5. Germline CDR1 and CDR2: SGHTA and FQGNSA.

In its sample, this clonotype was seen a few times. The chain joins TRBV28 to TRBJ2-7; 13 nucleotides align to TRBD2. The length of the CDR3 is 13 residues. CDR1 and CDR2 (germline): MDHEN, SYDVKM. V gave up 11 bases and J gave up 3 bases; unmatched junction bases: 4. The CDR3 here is CAGRTSGSYEQYF. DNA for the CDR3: TGTGCCGGACGGACTAGCGGGAGCTACGAGCAGTACTTC.

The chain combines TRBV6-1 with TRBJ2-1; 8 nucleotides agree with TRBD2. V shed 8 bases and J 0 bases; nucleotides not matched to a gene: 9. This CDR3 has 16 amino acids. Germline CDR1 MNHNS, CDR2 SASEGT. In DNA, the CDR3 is TGTGCCAGCGGAAGCGGGAGAGTGAGCTCCTACAATGAGCAGTTCTTC. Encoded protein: CASGSGRVSSYNEQFF.

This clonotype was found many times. The CDR3 DNA sequence: TGCAGCGTTGAATGGGGCCAAGAGACCCAGTACTTC. Translating it yields CSVEWGQETQYF. The V call is TRBV29-1, the J call TRBJ2-5; D gene unclear. V lost 2 bases to trimming and J lost 1 base, with 5 bases between them. The CDR3 covers 12 residues. CDR1 SQVTM and CDR2 ANQGSEA come from the germline V gene.

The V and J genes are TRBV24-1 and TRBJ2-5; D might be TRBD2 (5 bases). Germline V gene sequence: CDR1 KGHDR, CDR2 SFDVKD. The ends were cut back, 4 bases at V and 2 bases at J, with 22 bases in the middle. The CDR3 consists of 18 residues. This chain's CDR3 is CATSDSSGMSEKQETQYF. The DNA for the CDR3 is TGTGCCACCAGTGACTCTTCGGGGATGAGCGAGAAGCAAGAGACCCAGTACTTC.

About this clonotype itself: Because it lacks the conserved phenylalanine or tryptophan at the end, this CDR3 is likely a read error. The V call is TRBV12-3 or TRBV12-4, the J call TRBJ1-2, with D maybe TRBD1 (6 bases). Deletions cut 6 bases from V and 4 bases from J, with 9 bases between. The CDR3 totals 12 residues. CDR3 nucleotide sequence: TGTGCCAGCAGAACAGGGCCCTATGGCTACACCTTA. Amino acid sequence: CASRTGPYGYTL.

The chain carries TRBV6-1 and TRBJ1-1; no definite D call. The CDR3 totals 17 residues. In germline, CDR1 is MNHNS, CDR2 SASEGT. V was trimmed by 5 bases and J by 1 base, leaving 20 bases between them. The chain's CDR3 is CASSSQLGRTRNTEAFF. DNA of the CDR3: TGTGCCAGCAGTTCTCAGCTTGGGCGGACGAGGAACACTGAAGCTTTCTTT.

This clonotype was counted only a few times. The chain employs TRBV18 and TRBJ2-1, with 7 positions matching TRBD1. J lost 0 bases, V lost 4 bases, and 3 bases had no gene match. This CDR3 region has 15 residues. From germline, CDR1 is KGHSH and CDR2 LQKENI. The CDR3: CASSLNRGSYNEQFF. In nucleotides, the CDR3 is TGTGCCAGCTCACTTAACAGGGGCTCCTACAATGAGCAGTTCTTC.

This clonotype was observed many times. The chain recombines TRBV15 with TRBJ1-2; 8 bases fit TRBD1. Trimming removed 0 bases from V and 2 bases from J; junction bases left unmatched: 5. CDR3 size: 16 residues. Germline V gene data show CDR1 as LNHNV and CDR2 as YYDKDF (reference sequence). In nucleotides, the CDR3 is TGTGCCACCAGCAGAGACGGGGGACAGGACAACTATGGCTACACCTTC. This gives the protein CATSRDGGQDNYGYTF. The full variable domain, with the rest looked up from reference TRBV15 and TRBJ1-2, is DAMVIQNPRYQVTQFGKPVTLSCSQTLNHNVMYWYQQKSSQAPKLLFHYYDKDFNNEADTPDNFQSRRPNTSFCFLDIRSPGLGDTAMYLCATSRDGGQDNYGYTFGSGTRLTVV.

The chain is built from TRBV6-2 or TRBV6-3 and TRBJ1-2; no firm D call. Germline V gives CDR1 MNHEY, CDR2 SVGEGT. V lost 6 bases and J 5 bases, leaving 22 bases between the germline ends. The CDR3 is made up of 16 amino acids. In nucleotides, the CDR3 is TGTGCCAGCAGCCTAACTACCGCGACGAGTAGGTATGGCTACACCTTC. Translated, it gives CASSLTTATSRYGYTF.

The CDR3 DNA follows: TGTGCCAGCAGCCCCTCAATTCGGACAGGGGGAGAAGAGACCCAGTACTTC. The encoded protein is CASSPSIRTGGEETQYF. The rearrangement uses TRBV9 and TRBJ2-5; 10 nucleotides agree with TRBD1. Unmatched junction bases numbered 12, after V lost 4 bases and J lost 3 bases. Germline CDR1 is SGDLS and CDR2 is YYNGEE. The CDR3 sequence is 17 residues long.

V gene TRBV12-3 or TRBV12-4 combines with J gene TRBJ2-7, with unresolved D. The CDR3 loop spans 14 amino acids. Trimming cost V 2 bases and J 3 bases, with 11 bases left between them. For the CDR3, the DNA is TGTGCCAGCAGTTTATTCGGGCAGCGCTACGAGCAGTACTTC. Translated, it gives CASSLFGQRYEQYF.

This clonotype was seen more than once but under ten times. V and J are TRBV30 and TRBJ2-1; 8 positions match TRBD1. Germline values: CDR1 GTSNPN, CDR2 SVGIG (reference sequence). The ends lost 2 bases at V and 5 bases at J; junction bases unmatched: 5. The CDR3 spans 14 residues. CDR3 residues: CAWSQGALNNEQFF. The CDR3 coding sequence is TGTGCCTGGAGTCAGGGGGCCCTTAACAATGAGCAGTTCTTC.

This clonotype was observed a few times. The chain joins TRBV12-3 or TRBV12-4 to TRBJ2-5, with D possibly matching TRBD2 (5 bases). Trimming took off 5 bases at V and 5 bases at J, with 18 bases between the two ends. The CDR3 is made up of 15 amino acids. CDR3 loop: CASSLRKLGLETQYF. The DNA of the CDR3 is TGTGCCAGCAGTCTCCGAAAACTAGGATTGGAGACCCAGTACTTC.

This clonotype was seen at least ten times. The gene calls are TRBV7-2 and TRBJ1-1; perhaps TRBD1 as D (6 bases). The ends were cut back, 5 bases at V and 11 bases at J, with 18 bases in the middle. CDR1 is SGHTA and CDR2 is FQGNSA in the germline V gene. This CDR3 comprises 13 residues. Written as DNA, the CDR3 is TGTGCCAGCAGCCCCCGGGGGGGGGCGCCGGCTTTCTTT. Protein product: CASSPRGGAPAFF.

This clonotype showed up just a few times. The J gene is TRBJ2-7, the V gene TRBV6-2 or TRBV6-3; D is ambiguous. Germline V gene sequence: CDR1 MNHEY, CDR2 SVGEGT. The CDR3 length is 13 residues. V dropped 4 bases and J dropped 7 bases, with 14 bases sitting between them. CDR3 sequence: CASSSQSRREQYF. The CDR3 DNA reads TGTGCCAGCAGTTCCCAGAGCAGGCGGGAGCAGTACTTC.

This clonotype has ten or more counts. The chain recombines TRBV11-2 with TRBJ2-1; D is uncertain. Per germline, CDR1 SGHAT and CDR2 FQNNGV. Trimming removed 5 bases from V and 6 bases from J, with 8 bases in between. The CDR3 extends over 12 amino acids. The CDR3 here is CASSPWINEQFF. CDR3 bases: TGTGCCAGCAGCCCTTGGATCAATGAGCAGTTCTTC. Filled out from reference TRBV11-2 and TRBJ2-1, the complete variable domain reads EAGVAQSPRYKIIEKRQSVAFWCNPISGHATLYWYQQILGQGPKLLIQFQNNGVVDDSQLPKDRFSAERLKGVDSTLKIQPAKLEDSAVYLCASSPWINEQFFGPGTRLTVL.